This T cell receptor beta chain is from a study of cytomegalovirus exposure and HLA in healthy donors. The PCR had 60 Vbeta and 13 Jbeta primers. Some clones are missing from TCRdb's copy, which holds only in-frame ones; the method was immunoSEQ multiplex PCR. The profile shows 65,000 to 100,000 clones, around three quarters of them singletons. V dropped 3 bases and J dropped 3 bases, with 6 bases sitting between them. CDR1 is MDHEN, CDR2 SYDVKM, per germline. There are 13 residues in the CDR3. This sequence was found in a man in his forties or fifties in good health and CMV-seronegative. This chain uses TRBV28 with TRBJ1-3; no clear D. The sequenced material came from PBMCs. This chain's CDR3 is CASSFMFGNTIYF. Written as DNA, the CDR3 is TGTGCCAGCAGTTTTATGTTTGGAAACACCATATATTTT. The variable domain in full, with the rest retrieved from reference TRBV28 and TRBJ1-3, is DVKVTQSSRYLVKRTGEKVFLECVQDMDHENMFWYRQDPGLGLRLIYFSYDVKMKEKGDIPEGYSVSREKKERFSLILESASTNQTSMYLCASSFMFGNTIYFGEGSWLTVV.